This TCR beta chain was recovered during a study of T cells in Graves' hyperthyroidism and ophthalmopathy (dated by TCRdb to about 2019). Study-wide context: Peripheral blood was sampled at the time of initial diagnosis, prior to any treatment. TCR V-J signatures able to tell the groups apart were searched for in a discovery cohort of about a hundred patients, of whom over 40 had Graves' ophthalmopathy and roughly 58 had stable Graves' hyperthyroidism. Prospective prediction of ophthalmopathy was tested in an independent validation cohort consisting of roughly 20 hyperthyroidism patients and some 15 patients who later progressed to ophthalmopathy. The roughly 90 discovery patients were divided at random into training and test sets in a 7:3 ratio. In about 6 Graves' hyperthyroidism patients, the study also compared T-cell repertoires from thyroid tissue with T-cell repertoires from blood. Once sampling was done, hyperthyroidism patients were given methimazole at a starting dose of 30 mg daily, whereas ophthalmopathy patients were given high-dose intravenous methylprednisolone. According to the paper, TCR Vbeta CDR3 sequencing was carried out on over 130 peripheral blood samples, which came from over 40 ophthalmopathy, 80 or so hyperthyroidism and 17 progressor patients.

TCR beta CDR3 regions were amplified from RNA transcripts. For the first round of RT-PCR on the TCR CDR3, the HTBI primer set was used together with the Qiagen OneStep RT-PCR kit. A second multiplex PCR round built the libraries, followed by size selection and purification. Paired-end sequencing of the libraries was performed with 100 bp reads on an Illumina HiSeq2000. On the authors' methods: Raw data were processed with SOAPnuke, discarding reads with adapters, uncalled bases, mean Phred below 15, or no exact constant-primer or identifier match. High-quality paired reads were merged using COPE v1.2.5, and each unique nucleotide sequence was defined as a clonotype. MiTCR v1.1 was used to align clonotypes to the IMGT TRBV, TRBD and TRBJ reference segments. Only V-J combinations with frequency above 0.0001, covering approximately 99% of repertoires, were analysed. The TCS score was defined as F50 (clonal expansion) divided by E x V (chaos), with BLOSUM62-based TCRdist calculated between CDR3 peptides within each V-J. Welch's t-statistics and random forest reduced some 510 V-J features to some 14, which were used in a naive Bayes classifier (R e1071). TCRdb handled the public reads itself, with Q25 trimming in fastp and clone calling in MiXCR, and kept productive beta chains. Each CDR3 protein appears once, grouped with its most common genes and DNA. These V and J calls derive from TCRdb rather than the authors' analysis. For this sample the table gives roughly 420,000 distinct CDR3 sequences, of which approximately 14% were detected only once. 13% to 15% of the sample lies in the top ten.

Stable Graves' hyperthyroidism was defined as the absence of progression to ophthalmopathy over 18 months of follow-up. The hyperthyroidism patients were between 18 and 65 years old and newly diagnosed, with a disease duration of less than 2 months. The study excluded patients with uncontrolled infections, other autoimmune diseases, pregnancy or lactation. Clinical symptoms, serum thyroxine and TRAb, thyroid ultrasound, and orbital computed tomography formed the basis for the diagnoses. PBMCs were separated from roughly 10 ml of fresh peripheral blood using Ficoll-Paque density gradient centrifugation. Total RNA was extracted with Trizol reagent, and quality was checked on an Agilent 2100 Bioanalyzer. The study at large found these results: No statistical method was used to fix the sample size in advance, and group allocation was not hidden from the investigators. In cross-validation, a model built on a 13 V-J signature told ophthalmopathy apart from stable hyperthyroidism with 85% to 90% sensitivity and approximately 81% specificity, and in testing the same model reached 80%/75%. In validation, the model predicted progression to ophthalmopathy with roughly 70% sensitivity and approximately 78% specificity, a median of approximately 6.7 months before onset. Blood samples also contained most of the expanded thyroid clonotypes (frequency above 0.001), which suggests that blood repertoires may reflect thyroid immune responses.

V gives up 1 base and J gives up 8 bases, and the segment between their germline ends measures 17 bases. The CDR3 measures 15 amino acids from cysteine to phenylalanine. Only the CDR3 DNA stays, 45 bases, in frame from base 1. Per the germline V gene, MGHRA is the CDR1 and YSYEKL is the CDR2. This clonotype was counted between two and nine times. Its antigen is currently not known. No much larger clone exists at a distance of one base, and base qualities are not known. In this chain, TRBV4-1 is recombined with TRBJ1-2; a tentative D call is TRBD1 (5 bases match). What was sequenced was blood. This receptor was taken from a woman in her late teens or twenties with Graves' hyperthyroidism. At the DNA level, the sequence is TGCGCCAGCAGCCAAGTTGGGGGAATGGGCTGGGGCTACACCTTC. Its protein reads: CASSQVGGMGWGYTF.